The text below deals with one T cell receptor (beta chain). The data stem from a study of blood T cell repertoires in COVID-19. Study in general: From T cells, B-cell-depleted T cells, or PBMCs came the material, which was cDNA or gDNA.

The CDR3 has 17 residues. Germline CDR1 is LGHNA and CDR2 is YSLEER. V lost 0 bases to trimming and J lost 2 bases; unmatched junction nucleotides: 6. Original handling: Estimation of nucleated cell counts was performed using reference gene primer amplification. Sequencing used immunoSEQ multiplex PCR; TCRdb keeps in-frame clones, though not all of them. The DNA was the basis for D and trimming; V, J and clone size are from that table. Here the sample spans about 200,000 clones, roughly 80% being singletons. The sequenced material came from PBMCs or T cells enriched from blood (not recorded which). The receptor was derived from a woman aged 55-69 years with acute COVID-19. The chain carries TRBV4-3 and TRBJ2-1, with 8 bases fitting TRBD1. In DNA, the CDR3 is TGCGCCAGCAGCCAAGACCTGGGGACAGGAGCCTACAATGAGCAGTTCTTC. It translates to CASSQDLGTGAYNEQFF.